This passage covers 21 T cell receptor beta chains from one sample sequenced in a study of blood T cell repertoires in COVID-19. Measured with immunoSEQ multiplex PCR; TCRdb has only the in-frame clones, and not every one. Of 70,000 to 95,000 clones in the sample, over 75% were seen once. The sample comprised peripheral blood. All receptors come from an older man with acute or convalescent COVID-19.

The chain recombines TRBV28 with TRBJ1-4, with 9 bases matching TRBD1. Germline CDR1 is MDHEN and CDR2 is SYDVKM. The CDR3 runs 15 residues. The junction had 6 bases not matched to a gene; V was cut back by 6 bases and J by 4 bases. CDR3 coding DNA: TGTGCCAGCAGGCCGACAGGGGGAGGTAATGAAAAACTGTTTTTT. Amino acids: CASRPTGGGNEKLFF.

The CDR3 DNA is TGTGCCAGCAGCCTAAGAAGCGGGGGGCCCACAGATACGCAGTATTTT. Amino acids: CASSLRSGGPTDTQYF. This sequence joins TRBV7-9 and TRBJ2-3; 9 nucleotides align to TRBD2. This CDR3 is 16 amino acids long. The germline V gene has CDR1 SEHNR and CDR2 FQNEAQ (reference sequence). The junction had 8 bases not matched to a gene; V was cut back by 5 bases and J by 2 bases.

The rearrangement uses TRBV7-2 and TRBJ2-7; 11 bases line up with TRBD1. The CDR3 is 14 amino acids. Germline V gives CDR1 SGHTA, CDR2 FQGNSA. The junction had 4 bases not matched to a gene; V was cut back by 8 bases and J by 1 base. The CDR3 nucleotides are TGTGCCAGCGAGAGGGACAGGGGGTCCTACGAGCAGTACTTC. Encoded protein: CASERDRGSYEQYF.

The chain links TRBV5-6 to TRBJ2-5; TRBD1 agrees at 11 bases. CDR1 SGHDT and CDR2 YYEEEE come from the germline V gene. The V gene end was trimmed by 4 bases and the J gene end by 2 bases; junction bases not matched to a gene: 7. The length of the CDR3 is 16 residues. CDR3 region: CASSTDRGRSQETQYF. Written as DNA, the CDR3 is TGTGCCAGCAGCACGGACAGGGGGCGCTCGCAAGAGACCCAGTACTTC.

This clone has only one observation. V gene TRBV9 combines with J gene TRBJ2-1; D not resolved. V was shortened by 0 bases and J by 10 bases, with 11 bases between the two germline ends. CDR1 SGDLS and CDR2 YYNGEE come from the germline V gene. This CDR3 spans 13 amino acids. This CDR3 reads CASSVGPSSEQFF. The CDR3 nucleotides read TGTGCCAGCAGCGTAGGGCCCTCATCCGAGCAGTTCTTC.

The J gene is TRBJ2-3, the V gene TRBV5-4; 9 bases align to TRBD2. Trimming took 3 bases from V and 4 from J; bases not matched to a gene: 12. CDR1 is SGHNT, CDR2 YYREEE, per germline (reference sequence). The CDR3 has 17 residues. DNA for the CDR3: TGTGCCAGCAGCTCCCTCCAGGGCGGGGGGGCATCAGATACGCAGTATTTT. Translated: CASSSLQGGGASDTQYF.

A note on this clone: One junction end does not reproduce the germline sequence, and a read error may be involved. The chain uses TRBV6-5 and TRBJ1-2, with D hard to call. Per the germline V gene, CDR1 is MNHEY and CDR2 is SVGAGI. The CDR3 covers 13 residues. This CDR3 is CASSSPINNGYTF. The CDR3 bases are TGTGCCAGCAGTTCTCCGATTAACAATGGCTACACCTTC.

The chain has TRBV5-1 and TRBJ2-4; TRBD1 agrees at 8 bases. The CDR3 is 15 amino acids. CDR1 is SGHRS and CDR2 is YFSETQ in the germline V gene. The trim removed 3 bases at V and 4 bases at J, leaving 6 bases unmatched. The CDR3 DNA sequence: TGCGCCAGCAGCTCCCCCGGGACAGGAAAAAACATTCAGTACTTC. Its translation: CASSSPGTGKNIQYF.

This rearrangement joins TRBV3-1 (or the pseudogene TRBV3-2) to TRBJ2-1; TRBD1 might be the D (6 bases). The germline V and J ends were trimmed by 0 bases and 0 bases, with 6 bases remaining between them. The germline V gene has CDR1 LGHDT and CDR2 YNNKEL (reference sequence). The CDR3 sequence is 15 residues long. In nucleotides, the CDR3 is TGTGCCAGCAGCCAAGAGACAGGCTCCTACAATGAGCAGTTCTTC. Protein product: CASSQETGSYNEQFF.

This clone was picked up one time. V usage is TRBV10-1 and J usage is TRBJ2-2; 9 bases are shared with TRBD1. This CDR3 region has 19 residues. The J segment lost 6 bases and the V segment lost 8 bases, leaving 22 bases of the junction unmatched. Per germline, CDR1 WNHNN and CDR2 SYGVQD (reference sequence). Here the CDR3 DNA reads TGCGCCAGCCCCCCCGAAGGACAGGGGTCCCGTGGGGTCGCCGGGGAGCTGTTTTTT. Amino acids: CASPPEGQGSRGVAGELFF.

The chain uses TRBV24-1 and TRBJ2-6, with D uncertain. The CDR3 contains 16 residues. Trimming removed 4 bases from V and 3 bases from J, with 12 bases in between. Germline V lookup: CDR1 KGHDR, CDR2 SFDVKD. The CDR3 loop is CATSDPRQRGANVLTF. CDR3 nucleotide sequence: TGTGCCACCAGTGACCCCCGACAACGTGGGGCCAACGTCCTGACTTTC.

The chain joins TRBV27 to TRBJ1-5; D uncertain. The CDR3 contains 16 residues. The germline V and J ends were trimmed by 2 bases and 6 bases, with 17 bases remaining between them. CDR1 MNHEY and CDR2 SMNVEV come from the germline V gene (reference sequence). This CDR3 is CASSLRGGGFVQPQHF. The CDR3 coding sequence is TGTGCCAGCAGTTTAAGAGGTGGAGGGTTCGTTCAGCCCCAGCATTTT.

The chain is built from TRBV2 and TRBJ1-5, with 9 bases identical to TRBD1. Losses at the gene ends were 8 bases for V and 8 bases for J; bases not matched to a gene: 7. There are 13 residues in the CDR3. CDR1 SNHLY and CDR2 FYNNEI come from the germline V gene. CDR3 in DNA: TGTGCCAGCGGGGGACAGGGCGCGGAGCCCCAGCATTTT. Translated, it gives CASGGQGAEPQHF.

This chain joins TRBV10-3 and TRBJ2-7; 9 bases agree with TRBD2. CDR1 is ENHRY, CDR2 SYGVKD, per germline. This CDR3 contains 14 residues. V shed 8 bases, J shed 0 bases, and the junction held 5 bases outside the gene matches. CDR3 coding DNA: TGTGCCATCTCCTTTAGCGGGAGCTCCTACGAGCAGTACTTC. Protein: CAISFSGSSYEQYF.

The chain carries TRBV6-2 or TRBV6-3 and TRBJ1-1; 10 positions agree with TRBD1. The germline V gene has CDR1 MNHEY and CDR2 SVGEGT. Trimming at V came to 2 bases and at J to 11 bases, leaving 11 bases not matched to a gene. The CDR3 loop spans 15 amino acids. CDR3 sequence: CASSYGGTGAVGAFF. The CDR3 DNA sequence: TGTGCCAGCAGTTACGGTGGGACAGGGGCCGTGGGGGCTTTCTTT.

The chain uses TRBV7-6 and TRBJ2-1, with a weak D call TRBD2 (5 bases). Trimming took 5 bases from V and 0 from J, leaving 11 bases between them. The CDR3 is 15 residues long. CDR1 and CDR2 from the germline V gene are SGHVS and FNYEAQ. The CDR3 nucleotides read TGTGCCAGCAGCATGTCTGGGAGCTCCTACAATGAGCAGTTCTTC. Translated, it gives CASSMSGSSYNEQFF.

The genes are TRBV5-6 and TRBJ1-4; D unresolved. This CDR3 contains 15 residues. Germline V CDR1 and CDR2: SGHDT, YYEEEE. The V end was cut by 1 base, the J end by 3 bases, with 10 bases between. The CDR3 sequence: CASSLTSRPNEKLFF. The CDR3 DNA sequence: TGTGCCAGCAGCTTGACTTCCCGCCCTAATGAAAAACTGTTTTTT.

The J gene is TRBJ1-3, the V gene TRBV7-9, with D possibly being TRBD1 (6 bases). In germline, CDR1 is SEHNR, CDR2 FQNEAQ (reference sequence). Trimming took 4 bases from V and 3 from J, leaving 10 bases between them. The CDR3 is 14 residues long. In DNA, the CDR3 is TGTGCCAGCAGCTCCGCAGGGGTTGGAAACACCATATATTTT. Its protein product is CASSSAGVGNTIYF.

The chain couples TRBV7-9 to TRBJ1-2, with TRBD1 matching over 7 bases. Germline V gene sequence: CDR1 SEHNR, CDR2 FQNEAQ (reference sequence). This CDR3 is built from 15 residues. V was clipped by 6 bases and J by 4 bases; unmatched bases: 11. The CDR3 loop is CASSVTGQYAYGYTF. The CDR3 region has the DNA TGTGCCAGCAGTGTAACGGGACAGTATGCCTATGGCTACACCTTC.

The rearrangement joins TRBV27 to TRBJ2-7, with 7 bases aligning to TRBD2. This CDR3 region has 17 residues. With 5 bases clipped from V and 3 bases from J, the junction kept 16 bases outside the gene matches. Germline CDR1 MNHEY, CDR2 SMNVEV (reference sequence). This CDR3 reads CASSPGRGRTGSYEQYF. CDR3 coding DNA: TGTGCCAGCAGTCCGGGACGCGGGAGAACGGGCAGCTACGAGCAGTACTTC.

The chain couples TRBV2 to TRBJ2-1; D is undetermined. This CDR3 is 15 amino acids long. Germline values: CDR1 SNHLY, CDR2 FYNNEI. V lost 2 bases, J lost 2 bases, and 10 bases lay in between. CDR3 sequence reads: CASSESDITYNEQFF. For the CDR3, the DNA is TGTGCCAGCAGTGAAAGTGACATAACCTACAATGAGCAGTTCTTC.